This is a list of T cell receptor beta chains from one sample in a study of EBV T-cell therapy then PD-1 blockade in nasopharyngeal carcinoma. Measured with immunoSEQ multiplex PCR; TCRdb has only the in-frame clones, and not every one. The table lists about 17,000 clones, approximately 80% of them singletons. These TCRs are of unknown antigen specificity. Source: CD8+ T cells from blood, taken at day 0 from a patient whose treatment included autologous EBV-specific T cells and nivolumab. These receptors were collected from a man aged 40-49 years with nasopharyngeal carcinoma. Both conserved end residues are part of each CDR3. The order of the fields is V gene, clone size, CDR3 protein. Expanded clones are given a class, and other clones once, few, many or no size at all.

v_gene: TRBV28; abundance: once; CDR3aa: CASRDGLESGGYTF
v_gene: TRBV7-2; abundance: -; CDR3aa: CASSLRGRDEQYF
v_gene: TRBV7-9; abundance: once; CDR3aa: CASSSSQAGDQPQHF
v_gene: TRBV6-5; abundance: -; CDR3aa: CASSEGSSGANVLTF
v_gene: TRBV6-4; abundance: -; CDR3aa: CASSDSSDSYEQYF
v_gene: TRBV27; abundance: -; CDR3aa: CASSLLQANTGELFF
v_gene: TRBV2; abundance: -; CDR3aa: CASSEFGTGAFFETQYF
v_gene: TRBV24-1; abundance: once; CDR3aa: CATSDRNTGELFF
v_gene: TRBV6-1; abundance: -; CDR3aa: CASSEDGRLAGRRLDEQFF
v_gene: TRBV7-7; abundance: once; CDR3aa: CASSLRASGANVLTF
v_gene: TRBV9; abundance: -; CDR3aa: CASSAENLDEKLFF
v_gene: TRBV12-3/TRBV12-4; abundance: -; CDR3aa: CASKSYGNTEAFF
v_gene: TRBV4-3; abundance: -; CDR3aa: CASSPTGQASTDTQYF
v_gene: TRBV7-2; abundance: -; CDR3aa: CASTLTARTDTQYF
v_gene: TRBV2; abundance: -; CDR3aa: CASSANRGRQLSYEQYF
v_gene: TRBV7-2; abundance: -; CDR3aa: CASSLMGGAGELFF
v_gene: TRBV7-2; abundance: -; CDR3aa: CASSDWTGSSYEQYF
v_gene: TRBV5-1; abundance: -; CDR3aa: CASSDPVTGNYGYTF
v_gene: TRBV7-2; abundance: few; CDR3aa: CASSLSGTVAKNIQYF
v_gene: TRBV6-1; abundance: -; CDR3aa: CASSETDGNTGELFF
v_gene: TRBV13; abundance: -; CDR3aa: CASSRTHLYEQYF
v_gene: TRBV4-3; abundance: few; CDR3aa: CASSQERGGQETQYF
v_gene: TRBV7-9; abundance: -; CDR3aa: CASRGLGDYGYTF
v_gene: TRBV4-3; abundance: -; CDR3aa: CASSQVPRDYNEQFF
v_gene: TRBV15; abundance: once; CDR3aa: CATSQGGLRETQYF
v_gene: TRBV9; abundance: -; CDR3aa: CASSVVAQETQYF